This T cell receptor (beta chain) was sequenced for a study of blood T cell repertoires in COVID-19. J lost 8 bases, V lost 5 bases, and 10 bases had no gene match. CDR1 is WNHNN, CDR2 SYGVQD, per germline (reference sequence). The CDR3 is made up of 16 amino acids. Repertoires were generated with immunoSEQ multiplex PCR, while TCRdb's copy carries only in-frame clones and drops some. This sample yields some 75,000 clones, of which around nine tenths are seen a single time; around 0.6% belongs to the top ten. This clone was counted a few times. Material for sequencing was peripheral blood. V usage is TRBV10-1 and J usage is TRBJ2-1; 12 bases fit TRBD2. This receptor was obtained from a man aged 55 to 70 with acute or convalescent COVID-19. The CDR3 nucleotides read TGCGCCAGCAGTCAAACTAGGACTAGCGGGACGCATGAGCAGTTCTTC. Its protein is CASSQTRTSGTHEQFF.